This passage covers 11 T cell receptor beta chains from one sample sequenced in a study of cytomegalovirus exposure and HLA in healthy donors. Vbeta (60) and Jbeta (13) primers were used in the PCR. The assay was immunoSEQ multiplex PCR, and TCRdb's table has in-frame clones only and misses some. The sample gives just over 85,000 clones, approximately 83% of which show up once; roughly 3% is in the top ten. Sequenced sample: PBMCs. The receptor set was obtained from a man aged 40-49 years in good health and CMV-seronegative.

The genes are TRBV6-4 and TRBJ2-1, with TRBD1 identical over 12 bases. Looked up from germline, CDR1 is MRHNA and CDR2 is SNTAGT. The CDR3 contains 16 residues. V dropped 1 base and J dropped 7; count of bases not matched to a gene: 5. The CDR3 spells CASSDLGQGAPNEQFF. The CDR3 DNA sequence: TGTGCCAGCAGTGACTTGGGACAGGGGGCGCCGAATGAGCAGTTCTTC.

The genes are TRBV6-4 and TRBJ2-1; 10 nucleotides line up with TRBD1. The CDR3 extends over 14 amino acids. Unmatched junction bases numbered 5, after V lost 4 bases and J lost 8 bases. The V gene's germline CDR1 is MRHNA and CDR2 SNTAGT. The CDR3 bases are TGTGCCAGCAGTGTCGGACAGGGGGGGGATGAGCAGTTCTTC. Residues: CASSVGQGGDEQFF.

The rearrangement links TRBV27 to TRBJ2-3, with D perhaps TRBD2 (6 bases). Germline V gives CDR1 MNHEY, CDR2 SMNVEV (reference sequence). V was shortened by 5 bases and J by 8 bases, with 17 bases between the two germline ends. The CDR3 has 14 amino acids. The CDR3 DNA sequence: TGTGCCAGCAGTCTTGGGACTTCTCTGGGTACGCAGTATTTT. The encoded protein is CASSLGTSLGTQYF.

The rearrangement joins TRBV27 to TRBJ2-5, with 13 bases matching TRBD2. The CDR3 runs to 16 residues. Unmatched junction bases numbered 3, after V lost 0 bases and J lost 5 bases. The V gene's germline CDR1 is MNHEY and CDR2 SMNVEV (reference sequence). The CDR3 DNA reads TGTGCCAGCAGTTTATCGACTAGCGGGGGGCTTGAGACCCAGTACTTC. This encodes CASSLSTSGGLETQYF.

The chain couples TRBV19 to TRBJ2-1, with TRBD2 matching 7 bases. The V segment lost 4 bases and the J segment 0 bases; nucleotides outside the gene matches: 9. The CDR3 sequence is 17 residues long. Per the germline V gene, CDR1 is LNHDA and CDR2 is SQIVND (reference sequence). The CDR3 region is CASSSGSGVSSYNEQFF. CDR3 bases: TGTGCCAGTAGTAGTGGGAGCGGGGTAAGCTCCTACAATGAGCAGTTCTTC.

V gene TRBV28 combines with J gene TRBJ1-5; 8 bases align to TRBD1. This CDR3 is built from 15 residues. J lost 2 bases, V lost 6 bases, and 6 bases had no gene match. Germline values: CDR1 MDHEN, CDR2 SYDVKM. The CDR3: CASSWQGAGNQPQHF. For the CDR3, the DNA is TGTGCCAGCAGCTGGCAGGGGGCCGGCAATCAGCCCCAGCATTTT. The variable domain in full, completed from reference TRBV28 and TRBJ1-5, reads DVKVTQSSRYLVKRTGEKVFLECVQDMDHENMFWYRQDPGLGLRLIYFSYDVKMKEKGDIPEGYSVSREKKERFSLILESASTNQTSMYLCASSWQGAGNQPQHFGDGTRLSIL.

The J gene is TRBJ1-1, the V gene TRBV28, with 8 bases lining up with TRBD1. Germline V CDR1 and CDR2: MDHEN, SYDVKM. The CDR3 length is 15 residues. With V trimmed by 3 bases and J by 1 base, 4 bases remained unmatched. Written as DNA, the CDR3 is TGTGCCAGCAGTTTTGGGGACAGGAGGAACACTGAAGCTTTCTTT. Protein sequence: CASSFGDRRNTEAFF.

This clone has only a few counts. The V and J genes are TRBV4-3 and TRBJ2-1; TRBD2 matches 7 bases. Germline values: CDR1 LGHNA, CDR2 YSLEER. The CDR3 contains 14 residues. J was trimmed by 10 bases and V by 0 bases; bases with no gene match: 6. The CDR3 spells CASSQETAGREQFF. The CDR3 DNA reads as TGCGCCAGCAGCCAAGAGACAGCCGGGAGGGAGCAGTTCTTC.

DNA for the CDR3: TGTGCCAGCAGCGCACGACATGGATTGAGAGAGCAGTTCTTC. This gives the protein CASSARHGLREQFF. The chain joins TRBV11-3 to TRBJ2-1; D not certain. Trimming left V 5 bases short and J 10 bases short, with 18 bases between. This CDR3 is 14 amino acids long. Germline assignment: CDR1 SGHNT and CDR2 YENEEA.

This chain joins TRBV5-1 and TRBJ1-1; a weak D match, TRBD1 (5 bases). CDR1 is SGHRS and CDR2 is YFSETQ in the germline V gene. Trimming shortened V by 1 base and J by 1 base, and 11 bases separated the two germline ends. The CDR3 runs to 15 residues. The CDR3 is CASSLSDTANTEAFF. Here the CDR3 DNA reads TGCGCCAGCAGCTTGTCGGACACAGCGAACACTGAAGCTTTCTTT. Variable domain in full (rest from reference TRBV5-1 and TRBJ1-1): KAGVTQTPRYLIKTRGQQVTLSCSPISGHRSVSWYQQTPGQGLQFLFEYFSETQRNKGNFPGRFSGRQFSNSRSEMNVSTLELGDSALYLCASSLSDTANTEAFFGQGTRLTVV.

The chain links TRBV2 to TRBJ1-4; a possible D gene is TRBD1 (6 bases). The CDR3 has 14 amino acids. Per the germline V gene, CDR1 is SNHLY and CDR2 is FYNNEI. V shed 10 bases and J shed 5 bases, with 17 bases lying between them. The CDR3 DNA follows: TGTGCCAACAAACAGGGACCGGAAAATGAAAAACTGTTTTTT. Its protein is CANKQGPENEKLFF.